This T cell receptor (beta chain) came from a study of CD8 T cells in ankylosing spondylitis. TCRdb passed the 5' RACE reads through MiXCR, listing each CDR3 protein once. The table has just over 300,000 distinct CDR3 sequences, roughly 20% seen once. This sequence was found in a female donor with ankylosing spondylitis or in good health (not recorded which). The sample taken for sequencing was blood, either unsorted or a sorted T cell fraction (not recorded which).

The DNA of the CDR3 is TGCAGTGCTAGAGAGCTGGGTAGAGAGGGCTACGAGCAGTACTTC. Protein sequence: CSARELGREGYEQYF. The chain links TRBV20-1 to TRBJ2-7; maybe TRBD2 (5 bases). Germline-derived CDR1 and CDR2 are DFQATT and SNEGSKA (reference sequence). This CDR3 is built from 15 residues. Trimming took 0 bases from V and 3 from J, leaving 15 bases between them.